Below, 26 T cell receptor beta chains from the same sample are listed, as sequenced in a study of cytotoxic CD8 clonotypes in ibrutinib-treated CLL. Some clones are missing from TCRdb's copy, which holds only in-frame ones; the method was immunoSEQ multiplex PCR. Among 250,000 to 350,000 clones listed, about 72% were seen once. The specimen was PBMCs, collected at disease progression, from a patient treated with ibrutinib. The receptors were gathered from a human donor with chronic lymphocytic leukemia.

This CDR3 reads CASSPRLNREQFF. The CDR3 coding sequence is TGTGCCAGCAGCCCGCGCCTCAATCGGGAGCAGTTCTTC. The rearrangement links TRBV27 to TRBJ2-1, with no clear D. The germline V gene encodes CDR1 MNHEY and CDR2 SMNVEV (reference sequence). The CDR3 loop spans 13 amino acids. The germline V and J ends were trimmed by 6 bases and 10 bases, with 16 bases remaining between them.

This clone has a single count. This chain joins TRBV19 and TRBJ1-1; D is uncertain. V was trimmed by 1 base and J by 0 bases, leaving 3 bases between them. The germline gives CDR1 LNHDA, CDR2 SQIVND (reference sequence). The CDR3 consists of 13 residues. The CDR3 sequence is CASSIALNTEAFF. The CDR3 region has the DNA TGTGCCAGTAGTATAGCTTTGAACACTGAAGCTTTCTTT.

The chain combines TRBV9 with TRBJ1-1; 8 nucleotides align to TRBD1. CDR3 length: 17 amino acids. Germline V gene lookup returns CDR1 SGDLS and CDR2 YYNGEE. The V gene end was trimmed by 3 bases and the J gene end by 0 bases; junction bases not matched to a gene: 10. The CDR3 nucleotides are TGTGCCAGCAGCGCACTCGGACAGGGTTGGTTGAACACTGAAGCTTTCTTT. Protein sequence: CASSALGQGWLNTEAFF.

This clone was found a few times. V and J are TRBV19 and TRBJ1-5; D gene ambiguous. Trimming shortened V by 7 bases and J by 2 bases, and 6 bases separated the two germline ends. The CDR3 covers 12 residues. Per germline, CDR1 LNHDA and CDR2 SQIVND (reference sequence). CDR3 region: CASTGGNQPQHF. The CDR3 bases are TGTGCCAGTACGGGAGGCAATCAGCCCCAGCATTTT.

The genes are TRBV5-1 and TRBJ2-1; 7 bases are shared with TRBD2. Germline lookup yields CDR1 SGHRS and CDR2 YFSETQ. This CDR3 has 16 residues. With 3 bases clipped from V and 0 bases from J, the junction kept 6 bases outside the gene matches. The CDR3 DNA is TGCGCCAGCAGCTGGGGCGGGAGTAGCTCCTACAATGAGCAGTTCTTC. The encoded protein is CASSWGGSSSYNEQFF.

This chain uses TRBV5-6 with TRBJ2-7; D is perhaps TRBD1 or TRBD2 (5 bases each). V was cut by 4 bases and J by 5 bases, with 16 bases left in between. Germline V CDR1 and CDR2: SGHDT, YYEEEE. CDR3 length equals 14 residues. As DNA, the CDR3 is TGTGCCAGCAGCCGAGGTTGGGGGATAAACGAGCAGTACTTC. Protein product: CASSRGWGINEQYF.

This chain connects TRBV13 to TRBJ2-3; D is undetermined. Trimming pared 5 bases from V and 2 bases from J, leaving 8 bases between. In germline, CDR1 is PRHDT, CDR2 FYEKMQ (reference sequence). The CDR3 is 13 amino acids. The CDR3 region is CASSHSPTDTQYF. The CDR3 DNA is TGTGCCAGCAGCCATAGCCCCACAGATACGCAGTATTTT.

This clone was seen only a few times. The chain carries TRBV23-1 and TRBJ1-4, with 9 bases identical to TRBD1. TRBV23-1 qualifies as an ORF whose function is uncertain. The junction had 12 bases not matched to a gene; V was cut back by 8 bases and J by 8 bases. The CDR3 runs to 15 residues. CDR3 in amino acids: CASGPPGQGGEKLFF. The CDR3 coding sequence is TGCGCCAGCGGCCCCCCGGGACAGGGTGGAGAAAAACTGTTTTTT.

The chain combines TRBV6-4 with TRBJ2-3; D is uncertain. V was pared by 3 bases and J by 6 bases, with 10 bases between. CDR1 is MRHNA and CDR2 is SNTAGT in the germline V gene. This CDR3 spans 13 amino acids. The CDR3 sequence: CASSDQSYDTQYF. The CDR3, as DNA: TGTGCCAGCAGTGATCAGTCGTATGATACGCAGTATTTT.

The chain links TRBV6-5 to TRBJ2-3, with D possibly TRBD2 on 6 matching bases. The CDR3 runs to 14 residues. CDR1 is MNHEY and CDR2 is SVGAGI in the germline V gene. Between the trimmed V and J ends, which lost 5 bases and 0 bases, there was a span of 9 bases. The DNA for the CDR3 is TGTGCCAGCAGTCTGGGACTTAGCACAGATACGCAGTATTTT. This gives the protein CASSLGLSTDTQYF.

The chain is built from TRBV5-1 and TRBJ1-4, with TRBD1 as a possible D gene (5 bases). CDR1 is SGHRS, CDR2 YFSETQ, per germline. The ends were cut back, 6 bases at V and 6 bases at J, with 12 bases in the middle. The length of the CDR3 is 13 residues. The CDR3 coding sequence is TGCGCCAGCAAAACCGAGGGGTATGAAAAACTGTTTTTT. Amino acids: CASKTEGYEKLFF.

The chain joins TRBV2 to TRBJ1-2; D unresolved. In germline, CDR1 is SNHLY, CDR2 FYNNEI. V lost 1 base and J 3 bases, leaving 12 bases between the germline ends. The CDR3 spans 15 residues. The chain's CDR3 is CASSEVPGADYGYTF. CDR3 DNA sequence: TGTGCCAGCAGTGAAGTTCCCGGAGCGGACTATGGCTACACCTTC.

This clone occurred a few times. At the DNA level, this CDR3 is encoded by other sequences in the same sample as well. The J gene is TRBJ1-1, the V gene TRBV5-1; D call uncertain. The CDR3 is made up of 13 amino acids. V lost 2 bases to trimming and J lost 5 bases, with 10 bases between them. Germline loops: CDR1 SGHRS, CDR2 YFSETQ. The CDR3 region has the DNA TGCGCCAGCAGCTTCAGTGGGTCGACTGAAGCTTTCTTT. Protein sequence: CASSFSGSTEAFF.

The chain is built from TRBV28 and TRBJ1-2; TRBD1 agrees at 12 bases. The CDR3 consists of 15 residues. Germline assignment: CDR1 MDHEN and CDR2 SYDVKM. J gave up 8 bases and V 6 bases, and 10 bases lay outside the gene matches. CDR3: CASRLPGQGARGYTF. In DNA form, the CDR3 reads TGTGCCAGCAGACTCCCGGGACAGGGGGCGCGGGGCTACACCTTC.

Written as DNA, the CDR3 is TGCGCCAGCAGCTTGGTTTGGGGGCGGGAGGGTACTGAAGCTTTCTTT. This translates into CASSLVWGREGTEAFF. The rearrangement joins TRBV5-1 to TRBJ1-1; possible D gene TRBD1, 6 bases. With 0 bases removed from V and 5 bases from J, the gap between germline ends came to 17 bases. Germline CDR1 SGHRS, CDR2 YFSETQ. This CDR3 is built from 16 residues.

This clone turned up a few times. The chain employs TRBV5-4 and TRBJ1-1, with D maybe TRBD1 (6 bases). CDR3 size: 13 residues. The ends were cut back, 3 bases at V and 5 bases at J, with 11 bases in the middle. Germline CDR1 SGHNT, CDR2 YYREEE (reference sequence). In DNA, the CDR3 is TGTGCCAGCAGCTCCAGGGGAGGAACTGAAGCTTTCTTT. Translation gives CASSSRGGTEAFF.

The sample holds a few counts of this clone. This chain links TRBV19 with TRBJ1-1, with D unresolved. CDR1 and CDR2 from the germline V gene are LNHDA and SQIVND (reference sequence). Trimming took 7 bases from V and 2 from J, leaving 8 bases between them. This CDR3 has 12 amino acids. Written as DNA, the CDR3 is TGTGCCAGTACGAACCGCAACACTGAAGCTTTCTTT. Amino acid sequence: CASTNRNTEAFF.

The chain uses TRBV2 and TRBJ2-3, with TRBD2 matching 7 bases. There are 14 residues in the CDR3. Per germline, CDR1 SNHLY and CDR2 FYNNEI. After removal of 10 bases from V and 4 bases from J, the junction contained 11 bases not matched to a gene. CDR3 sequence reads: CAIMTSHPPDTQYF. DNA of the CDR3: TGTGCCATCATGACTAGCCACCCCCCAGATACGCAGTATTTT.

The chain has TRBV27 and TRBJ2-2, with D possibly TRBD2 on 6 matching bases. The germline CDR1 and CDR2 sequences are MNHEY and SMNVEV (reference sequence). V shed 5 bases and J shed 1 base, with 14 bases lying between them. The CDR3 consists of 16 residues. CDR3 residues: CASSPQIGGNTGELFF. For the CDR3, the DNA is TGTGCCAGCAGTCCCCAAATCGGGGGGAACACCGGGGAGCTGTTTTTT.

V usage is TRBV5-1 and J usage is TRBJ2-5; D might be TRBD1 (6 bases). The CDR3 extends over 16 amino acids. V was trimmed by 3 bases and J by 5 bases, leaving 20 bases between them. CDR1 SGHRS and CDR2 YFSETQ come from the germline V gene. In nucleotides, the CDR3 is TGCGCCAGCAGCTCTCCCGGGACACAAAGGGGGGAGACCCAGTACTTC. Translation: CASSSPGTQRGETQYF.

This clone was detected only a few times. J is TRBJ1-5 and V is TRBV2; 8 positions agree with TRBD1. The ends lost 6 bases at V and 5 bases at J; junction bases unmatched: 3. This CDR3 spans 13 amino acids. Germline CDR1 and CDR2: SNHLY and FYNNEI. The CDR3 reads CASRAGGDQPQHF. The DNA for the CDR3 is TGTGCCAGCAGGGCAGGGGGCGATCAGCCCCAGCATTTT.

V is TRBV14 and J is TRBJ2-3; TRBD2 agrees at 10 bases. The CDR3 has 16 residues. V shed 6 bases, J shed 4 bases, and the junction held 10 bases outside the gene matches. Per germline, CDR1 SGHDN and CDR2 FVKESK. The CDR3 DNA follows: TGTGCCAGCAGTCTTATAAGCGGGAGGGCCGCAGATACGCAGTATTTT. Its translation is CASSLISGRAADTQYF. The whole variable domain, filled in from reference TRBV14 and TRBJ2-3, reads EAGVTQFPSHSVIEKGQTVTLRCDPISGHDNLYWYRRVMGKEIKFLLHFVKESKQDESGMPNNRFLAERTGGTYSTLKVQPAELEDSGVYFCASSLISGRAADTQYFGPGTRLTVL.

The CDR3 is CASSTTGIRSTDTQYF. For the CDR3, the DNA is TGTGCCAGTAGTACGACAGGGATACGGAGCACAGATACGCAGTATTTT. V and J are TRBV19 and TRBJ2-3, with TRBD1 matching over 7 bases. CDR3 length equals 16 residues. Germline CDR1 and CDR2: LNHDA and SQIVND (reference sequence). Trimming took 4 bases from V and 0 from J; bases not matched to a gene: 7.

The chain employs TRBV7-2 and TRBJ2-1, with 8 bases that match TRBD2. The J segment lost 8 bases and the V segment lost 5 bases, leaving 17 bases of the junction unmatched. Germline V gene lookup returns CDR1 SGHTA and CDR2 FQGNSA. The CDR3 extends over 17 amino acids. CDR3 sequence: CASSARAPGLGAYEQFF. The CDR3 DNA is TGTGCCAGCAGCGCCAGGGCCCCGGGACTAGGGGCTTATGAGCAGTTCTTC.

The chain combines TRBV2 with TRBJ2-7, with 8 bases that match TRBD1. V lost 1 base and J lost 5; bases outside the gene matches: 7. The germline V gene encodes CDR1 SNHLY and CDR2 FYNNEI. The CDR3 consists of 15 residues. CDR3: CASSEGGQGAHEQYF. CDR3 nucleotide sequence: TGTGCCAGCAGTGAAGGTGGGCAGGGGGCCCACGAGCAGTACTTC.

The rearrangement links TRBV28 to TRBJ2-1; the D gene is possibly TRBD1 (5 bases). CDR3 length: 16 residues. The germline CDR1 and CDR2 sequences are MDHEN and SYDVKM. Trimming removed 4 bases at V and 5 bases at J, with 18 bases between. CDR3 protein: CASSSYGPTRDNEQFF. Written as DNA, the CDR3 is TGTGCCAGCAGTTCATACGGGCCAACCAGGGACAATGAGCAGTTCTTC. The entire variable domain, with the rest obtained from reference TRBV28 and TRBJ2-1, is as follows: DVKVTQSSRYLVKRTGEKVFLECVQDMDHENMFWYRQDPGLGLRLIYFSYDVKMKEKGDIPEGYSVSREKKERFSLILESASTNQTSMYLCASSSYGPTRDNEQFFGPGTRLTVL.